The clone carrying this TCR beta chain occurred once. The target antigen is unknown. This sample is drawn from a study of chemoradiotherapy in HPV16-positive cancers. Points from the study as a whole: During treatment, candidate HPV-specific clones and E7-related motifs expanded in tumor. For HPV16-positive patients, expanding HPV-responsive T cells associated with longer recurrence-free survival.

Measured with immunoSEQ multiplex PCR; TCRdb has only the in-frame clones, and not every one. The data hold approximately 3,000 clones, with around four fifths observed a single time. V lost 4 bases to trimming and J lost 12 bases, with 15 bases between them. The CDR3 runs to 12 residues. Germline CDR1 SQVTM, CDR2 ANQGSEA. Here the sequenced sample was blood, taken from a patient who underwent chemoradiotherapy. The chain couples TRBV29-1 to TRBJ1-4; maybe TRBD1 (6 bases). This sequence was found in a human donor with HPV-associated anogenital cancer. CDR3 sequence: CSVAQGRAELFF. CDR3 bases: TGCAGCGTTGCGCAGGGGCGCGCGGAACTGTTTTTT.